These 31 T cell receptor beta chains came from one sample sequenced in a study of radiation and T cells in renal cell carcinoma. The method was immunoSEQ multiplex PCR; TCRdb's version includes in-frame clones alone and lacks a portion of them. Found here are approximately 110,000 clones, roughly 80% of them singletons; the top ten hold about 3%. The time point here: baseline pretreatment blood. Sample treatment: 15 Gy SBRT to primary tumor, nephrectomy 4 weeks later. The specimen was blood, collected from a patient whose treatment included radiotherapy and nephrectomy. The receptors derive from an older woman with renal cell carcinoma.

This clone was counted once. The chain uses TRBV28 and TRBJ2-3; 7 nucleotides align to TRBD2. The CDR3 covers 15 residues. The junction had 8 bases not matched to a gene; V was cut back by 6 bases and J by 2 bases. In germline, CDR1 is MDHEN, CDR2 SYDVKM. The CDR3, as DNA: TGTGCCAGCAGACCGCCGGGACTAAACACAGATACGCAGTATTTT. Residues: CASRPPGLNTDTQYF.

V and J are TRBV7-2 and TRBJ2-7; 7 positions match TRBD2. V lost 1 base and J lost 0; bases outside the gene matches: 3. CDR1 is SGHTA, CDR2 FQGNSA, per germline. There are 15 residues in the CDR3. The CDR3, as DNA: TGTGCCAGCAGCTTAGAAGGCGGGAGCTCCTACGAGCAGTACTTC. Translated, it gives CASSLEGGSSYEQYF.

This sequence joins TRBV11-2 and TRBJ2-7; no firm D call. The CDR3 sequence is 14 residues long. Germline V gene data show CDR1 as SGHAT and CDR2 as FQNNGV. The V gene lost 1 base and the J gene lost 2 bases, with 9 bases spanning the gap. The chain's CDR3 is CASSLVGLTYEQYF. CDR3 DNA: TGTGCCAGCAGCTTAGTAGGGCTGACCTACGAGCAGTACTTC.

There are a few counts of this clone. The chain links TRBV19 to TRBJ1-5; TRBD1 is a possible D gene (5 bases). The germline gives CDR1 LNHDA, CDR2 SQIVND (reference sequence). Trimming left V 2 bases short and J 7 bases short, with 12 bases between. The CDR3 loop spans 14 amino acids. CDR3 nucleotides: TGTGCCAGTAGTATAATAGCAGGGCGGCAGCCCCAGCATTTT. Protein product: CASSIIAGRQPQHF.

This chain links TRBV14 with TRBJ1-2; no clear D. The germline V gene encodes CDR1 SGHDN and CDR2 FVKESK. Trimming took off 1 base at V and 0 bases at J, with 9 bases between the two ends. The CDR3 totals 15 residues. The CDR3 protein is CASSQVAGSNYGYTF. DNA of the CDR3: TGTGCCAGCAGCCAAGTCGCGGGGTCTAACTATGGCTACACCTTC.

The CDR3 spells CASSSWAGGRTGELFF. CDR3 nucleotide sequence: TGTGCCAGCAGCTCCTGGGCAGGGGGAAGGACCGGGGAGCTGTTTTTT. The chain uses TRBV28 and TRBJ2-2; 7 nucleotides agree with TRBD1. The CDR3 is made up of 16 amino acids. Germline CDR1 is MDHEN and CDR2 is SYDVKM. The trim removed 6 bases at V and 5 bases at J, leaving 12 bases unmatched.

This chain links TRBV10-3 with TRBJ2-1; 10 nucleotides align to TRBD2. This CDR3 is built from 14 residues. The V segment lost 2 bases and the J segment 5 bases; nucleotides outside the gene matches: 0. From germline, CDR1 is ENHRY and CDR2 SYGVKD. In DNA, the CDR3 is TGTGCCATCAGTGAGCTAGCGGGAGACAATGAGCAGTTCTTC. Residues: CAISELAGDNEQFF.

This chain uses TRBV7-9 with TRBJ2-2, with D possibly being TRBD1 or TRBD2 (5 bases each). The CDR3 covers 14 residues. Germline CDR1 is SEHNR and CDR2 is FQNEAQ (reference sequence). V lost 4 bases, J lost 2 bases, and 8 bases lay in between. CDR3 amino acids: CASSSGPNTGELFF. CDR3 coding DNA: TGTGCCAGCAGCTCGGGACCTAACACCGGGGAGCTGTTTTTT.

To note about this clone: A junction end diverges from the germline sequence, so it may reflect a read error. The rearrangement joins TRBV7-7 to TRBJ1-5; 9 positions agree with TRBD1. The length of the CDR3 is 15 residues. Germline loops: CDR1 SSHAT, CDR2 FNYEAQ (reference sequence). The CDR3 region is CASSLEDRGRQPQHF. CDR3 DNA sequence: TGTGCTAGCAGCTTAGAGGACAGGGGAAGGCAGCCCCAGCATTTT.

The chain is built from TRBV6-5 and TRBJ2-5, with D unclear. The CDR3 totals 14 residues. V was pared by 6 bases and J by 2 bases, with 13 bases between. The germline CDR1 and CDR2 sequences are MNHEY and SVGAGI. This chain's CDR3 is CASRRALIQETQYF. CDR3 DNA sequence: TGTGCCAGCAGACGGGCCCTCATTCAAGAGACCCAGTACTTC.

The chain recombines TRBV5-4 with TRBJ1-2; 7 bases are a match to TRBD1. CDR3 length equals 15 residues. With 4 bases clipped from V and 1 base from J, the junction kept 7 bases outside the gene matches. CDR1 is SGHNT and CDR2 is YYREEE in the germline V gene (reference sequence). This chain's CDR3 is CASSTGTAYNYGYTF. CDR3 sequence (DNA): TGTGCCAGCAGCACCGGGACAGCCTATAACTATGGCTACACCTTC.

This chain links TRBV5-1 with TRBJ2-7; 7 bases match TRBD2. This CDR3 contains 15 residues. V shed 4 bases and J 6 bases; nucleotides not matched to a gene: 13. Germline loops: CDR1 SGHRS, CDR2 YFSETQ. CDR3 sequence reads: CASSTGLTAALEQYF. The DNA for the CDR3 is TGCGCCAGCAGCACGGGACTAACTGCTGCGCTCGAGCAGTACTTC.

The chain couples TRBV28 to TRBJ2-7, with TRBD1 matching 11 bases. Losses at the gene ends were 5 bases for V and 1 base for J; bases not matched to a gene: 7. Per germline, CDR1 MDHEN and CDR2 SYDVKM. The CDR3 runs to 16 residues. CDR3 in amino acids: CASSPLGQGDSYEQYF. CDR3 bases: TGTGCCAGCAGTCCGCTGGGACAGGGGGATTCCTACGAGCAGTACTTC.

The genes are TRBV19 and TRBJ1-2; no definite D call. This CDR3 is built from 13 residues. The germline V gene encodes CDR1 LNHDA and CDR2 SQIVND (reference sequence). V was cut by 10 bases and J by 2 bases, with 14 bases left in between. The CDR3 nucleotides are TGTGCCACCGAACTGGACGGGAACTATGGCTACACCTTC. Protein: CATELDGNYGYTF. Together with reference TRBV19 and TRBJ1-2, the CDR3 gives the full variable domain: DGGITQSPKYLFRKEGQNVTLSCEQNLNHDAMYWYRQDPGQGLRLIYYSQIVNDFQKGDIAEGYSVSREKKESFPLTVTSAQKNPTAFYLCATELDGNYGYTFGSGTRLTVV.

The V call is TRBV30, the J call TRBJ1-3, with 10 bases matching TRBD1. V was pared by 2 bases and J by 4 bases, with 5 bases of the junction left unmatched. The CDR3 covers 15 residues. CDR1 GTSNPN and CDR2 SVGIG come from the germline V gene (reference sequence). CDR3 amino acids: CAWSTDRGLGNTIYF. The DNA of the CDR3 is TGTGCCTGGAGTACAGACAGGGGGCTAGGAAACACCATATATTTT.

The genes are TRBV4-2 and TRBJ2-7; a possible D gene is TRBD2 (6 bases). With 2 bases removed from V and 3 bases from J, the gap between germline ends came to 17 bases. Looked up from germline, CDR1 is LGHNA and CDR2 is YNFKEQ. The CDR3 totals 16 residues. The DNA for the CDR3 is TGTGCCAGCAGCCAATCTCGGGCGGGACCTTTCTACGAGCAGTACTTC. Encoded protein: CASSQSRAGPFYEQYF.

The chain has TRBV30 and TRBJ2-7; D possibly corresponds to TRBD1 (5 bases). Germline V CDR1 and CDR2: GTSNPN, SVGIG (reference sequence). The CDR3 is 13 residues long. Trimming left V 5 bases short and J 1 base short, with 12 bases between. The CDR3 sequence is CAWGARVSYEQYF. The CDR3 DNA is TGTGCCTGGGGGGCCAGGGTTTCCTACGAGCAGTACTTC.

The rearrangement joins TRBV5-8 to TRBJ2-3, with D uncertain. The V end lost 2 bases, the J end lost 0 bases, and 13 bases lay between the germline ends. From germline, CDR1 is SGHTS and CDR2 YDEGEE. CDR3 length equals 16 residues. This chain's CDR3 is CASSFGSSESTDTQYF. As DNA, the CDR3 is TGTGCCAGCAGCTTCGGGTCCAGCGAGAGCACAGATACGCAGTATTTT.

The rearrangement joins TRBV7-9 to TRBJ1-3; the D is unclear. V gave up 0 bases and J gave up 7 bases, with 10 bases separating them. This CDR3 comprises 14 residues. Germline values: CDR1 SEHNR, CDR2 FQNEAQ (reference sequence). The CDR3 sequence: CASSLAGGENTIYF. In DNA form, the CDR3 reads TGTGCCAGCAGCTTAGCCGGCGGAGAGAACACCATATATTTT.

The CDR3 DNA sequence: TGTGCCAGCAGTGCCCCAGGGCAATACAATGAGCAGTTCTTC. Amino acid sequence: CASSAPGQYNEQFF. This chain joins TRBV28 and TRBJ2-1, with D tentatively TRBD1 (5 bases). The CDR3 is 14 amino acids. V was clipped by 5 bases and J by 4 bases, with 12 bases between them. CDR1 is MDHEN and CDR2 is SYDVKM in the germline V gene.

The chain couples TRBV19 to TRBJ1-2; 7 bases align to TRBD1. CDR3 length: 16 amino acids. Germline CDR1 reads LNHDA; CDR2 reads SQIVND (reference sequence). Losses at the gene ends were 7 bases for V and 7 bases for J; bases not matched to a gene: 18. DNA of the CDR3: TGTGCCAGTATCTCGACTGGGCCCTACAGGGGTAGTGGCTACACCTTC. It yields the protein CASISTGPYRGSGYTF.

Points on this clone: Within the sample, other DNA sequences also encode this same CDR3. The CDR3 DNA follows: TGTGCCAGCAGCTTAAGGGGCTCCTATAATTCACCCCTCCACTTT. This translates into CASSLRGSYNSPLHF. This rearrangement joins TRBV5-4 to TRBJ1-6; D is possibly TRBD1 (5 bases). Germline V gene sequence: CDR1 SGHNT, CDR2 YYREEE (reference sequence). V lost 2 bases to trimming and J lost 0 bases, with 6 bases between them. This CDR3 is 15 amino acids long.

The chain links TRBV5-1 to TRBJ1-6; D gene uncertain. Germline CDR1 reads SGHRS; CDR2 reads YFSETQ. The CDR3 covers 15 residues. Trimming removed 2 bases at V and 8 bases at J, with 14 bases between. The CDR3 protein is CASSFDQLKDSPLHF. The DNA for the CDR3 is TGCGCCAGCAGCTTCGATCAATTAAAGGATTCACCCCTCCACTTT.

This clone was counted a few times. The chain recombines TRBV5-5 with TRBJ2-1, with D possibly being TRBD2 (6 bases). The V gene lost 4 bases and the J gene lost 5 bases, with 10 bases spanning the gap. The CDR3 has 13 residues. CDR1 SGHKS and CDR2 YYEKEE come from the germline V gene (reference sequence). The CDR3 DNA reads TGTGCCAGCAGCCCGGAGGGCCACAATGAGCAGTTCTTC. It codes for CASSPEGHNEQFF.

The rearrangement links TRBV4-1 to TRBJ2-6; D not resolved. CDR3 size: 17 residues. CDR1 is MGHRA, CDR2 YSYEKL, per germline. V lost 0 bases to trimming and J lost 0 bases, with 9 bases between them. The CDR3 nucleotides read TGCGCCAGCAGCCAAGATCTTTGGTCCTCTGGGGCCAACGTCCTGACTTTC. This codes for CASSQDLWSSGANVLTF.

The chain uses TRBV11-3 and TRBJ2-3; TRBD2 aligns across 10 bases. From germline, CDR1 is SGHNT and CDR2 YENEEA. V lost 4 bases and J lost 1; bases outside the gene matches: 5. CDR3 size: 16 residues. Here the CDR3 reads CASSSVSGGGTDTQYF. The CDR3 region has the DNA TGTGCCAGCAGCTCCGTCAGCGGGGGGGGCACAGATACGCAGTATTTT.

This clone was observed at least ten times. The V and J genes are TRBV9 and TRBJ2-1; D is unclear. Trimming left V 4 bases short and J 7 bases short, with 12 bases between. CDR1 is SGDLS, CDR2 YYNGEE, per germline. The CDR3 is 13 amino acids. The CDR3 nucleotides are TGTGCCAGCAGCCCCCCATCTGGAAATGAGCAGTTCTTC. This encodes CASSPPSGNEQFF.

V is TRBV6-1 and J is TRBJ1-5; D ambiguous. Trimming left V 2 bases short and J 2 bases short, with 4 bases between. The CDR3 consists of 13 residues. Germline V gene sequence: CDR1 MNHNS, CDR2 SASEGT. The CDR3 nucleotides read TGTGCCAGCAGTGAAAAGGGCAATCAGCCCCAGCATTTT. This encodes CASSEKGNQPQHF.

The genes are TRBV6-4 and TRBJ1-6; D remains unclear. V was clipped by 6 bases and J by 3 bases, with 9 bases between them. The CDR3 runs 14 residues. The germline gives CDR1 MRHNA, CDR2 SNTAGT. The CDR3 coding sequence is TGTGCCAGCAGGGGAACGGACTATAATTCACCCCTCCACTTT. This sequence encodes CASRGTDYNSPLHF.

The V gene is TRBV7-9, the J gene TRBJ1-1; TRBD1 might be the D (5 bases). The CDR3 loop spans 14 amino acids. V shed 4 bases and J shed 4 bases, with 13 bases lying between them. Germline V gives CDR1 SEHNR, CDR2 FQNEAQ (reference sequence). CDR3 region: CASSSDSGITEAFF. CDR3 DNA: TGTGCCAGCAGCTCCGATTCAGGGATCACTGAAGCTTTCTTT.

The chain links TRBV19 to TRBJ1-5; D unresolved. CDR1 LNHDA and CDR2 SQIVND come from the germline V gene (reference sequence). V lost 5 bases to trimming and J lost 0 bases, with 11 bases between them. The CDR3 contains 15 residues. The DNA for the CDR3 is TGTGCCAGTAGTTTTCGACGGGATAGCAATCAGCCCCAGCATTTT. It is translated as CASSFRRDSNQPQHF.